This T cell receptor beta chain was captured in a study of T cells after posttransplantation cyclophosphamide. General study results and limits: Recipient CMV seropositivity and CMV reactivation strongly tracked TRB clonality. Skin or GI-infiltrating T cells shared few TRB sequences with blood.

The method was immunoSEQ multiplex PCR; TCRdb's version includes in-frame clones alone and lacks a portion of them. Among 1,500 to 2,000 clones listed, 60% to 80% were seen once. A marrow graft followed busulfan-fludarabine conditioning, with cyclophosphamide on days +3 and +4. As for this clone: What it recognizes is unknown.

The source material was CD4+ T cells sorted from blood, sampled after allogeneic stem cell transplant with posttransplant cyclophosphamide. The clonotype comes from a female patient in her 60s who received an allogeneic stem cell transplant from a related donor and was CMV-positive. A share of the T cells may be of graft donor origin.

The CDR3, as DNA: TGTGCCAGCAGTGCAGTAACAGGGGTGCTTCAGCCCCAGCATTTT. Residues: CASSAVTGVLQPQHF. This chain uses TRBV6-5 with TRBJ1-5; 7 bases agree with TRBD1. CDR1 and CDR2 from the germline V gene are MNHEY and SVGAGI. The length of the CDR3 is 15 residues. With 5 bases clipped from V and 6 bases from J, the junction kept 10 bases outside the gene matches.